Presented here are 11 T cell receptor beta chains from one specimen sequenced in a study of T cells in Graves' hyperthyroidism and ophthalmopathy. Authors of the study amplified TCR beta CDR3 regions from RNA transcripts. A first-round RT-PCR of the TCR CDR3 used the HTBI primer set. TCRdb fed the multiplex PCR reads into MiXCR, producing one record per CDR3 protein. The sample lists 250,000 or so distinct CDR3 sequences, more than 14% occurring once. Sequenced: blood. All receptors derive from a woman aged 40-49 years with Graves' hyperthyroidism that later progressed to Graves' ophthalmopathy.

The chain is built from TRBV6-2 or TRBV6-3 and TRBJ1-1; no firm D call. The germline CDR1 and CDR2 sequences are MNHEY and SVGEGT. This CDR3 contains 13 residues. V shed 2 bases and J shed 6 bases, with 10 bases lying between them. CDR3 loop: CASSYGNGAEAFF. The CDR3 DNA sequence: TGTGCCAGCAGTTACGGAAACGGTGCTGAAGCTTTCTTT.

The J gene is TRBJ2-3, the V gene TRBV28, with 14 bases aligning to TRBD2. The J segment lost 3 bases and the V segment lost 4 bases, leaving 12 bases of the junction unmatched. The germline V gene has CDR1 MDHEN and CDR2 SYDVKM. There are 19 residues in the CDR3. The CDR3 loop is CASSSPIRLAGGPTDTQYF. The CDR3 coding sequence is TGTGCCAGCAGTTCCCCAATTCGACTAGCGGGAGGGCCTACAGATACGCAGTATTTT.

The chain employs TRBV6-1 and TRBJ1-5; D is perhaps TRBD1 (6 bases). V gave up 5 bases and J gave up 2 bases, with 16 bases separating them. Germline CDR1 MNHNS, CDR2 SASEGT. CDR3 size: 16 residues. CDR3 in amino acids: CASSPRGGLGNQPQHF. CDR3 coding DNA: TGTGCCAGCAGTCCCAGGGGAGGTCTGGGCAATCAGCCCCAGCATTTT.

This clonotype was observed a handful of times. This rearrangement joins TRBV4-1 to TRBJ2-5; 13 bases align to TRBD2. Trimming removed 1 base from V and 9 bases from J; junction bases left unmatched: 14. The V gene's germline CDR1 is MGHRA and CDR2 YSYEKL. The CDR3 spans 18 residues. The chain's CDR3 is CASSQASPGLAGSGPQYF. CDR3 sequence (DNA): TGCGCCAGCAGCCAAGCGAGCCCGGGACTAGCGGGATCTGGTCCCCAGTACTTC.

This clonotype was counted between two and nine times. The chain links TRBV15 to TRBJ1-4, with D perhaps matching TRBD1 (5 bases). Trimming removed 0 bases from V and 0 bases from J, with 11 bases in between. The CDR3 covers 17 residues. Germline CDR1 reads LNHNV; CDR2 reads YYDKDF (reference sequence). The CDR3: CATSRDYGATTNEKLFF. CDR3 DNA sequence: TGTGCCACCAGCAGAGATTACGGGGCAACAACTAATGAAAAACTGTTTTTT. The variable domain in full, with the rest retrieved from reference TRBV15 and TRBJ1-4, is DAMVIQNPRYQVTQFGKPVTLSCSQTLNHNVMYWYQQKSSQAPKLLFHYYDKDFNNEADTPDNFQSRRPNTSFCFLDIRSPGLGDTAMYLCATSRDYGATTNEKLFFGSGTQLSVL.

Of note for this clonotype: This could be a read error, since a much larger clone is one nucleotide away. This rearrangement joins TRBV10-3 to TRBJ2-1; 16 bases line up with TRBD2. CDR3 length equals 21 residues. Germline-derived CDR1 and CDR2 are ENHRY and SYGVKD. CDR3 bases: TGTGCCATCAGTGAGTCGATGGGGACTAGCGGGAGGGCCGGGTCCTACAGTGAGCAGTTCTTC. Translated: CAISESMGTSGRAGSYSEQFF.

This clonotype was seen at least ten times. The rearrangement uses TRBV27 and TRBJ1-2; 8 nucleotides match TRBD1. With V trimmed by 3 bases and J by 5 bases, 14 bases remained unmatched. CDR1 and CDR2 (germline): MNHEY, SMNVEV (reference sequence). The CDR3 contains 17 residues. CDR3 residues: CASSLFVRRGRKYGYTF. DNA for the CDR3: TGTGCCAGCAGTTTGTTTGTGCGCAGGGGGCGTAAGTATGGCTACACCTTC.

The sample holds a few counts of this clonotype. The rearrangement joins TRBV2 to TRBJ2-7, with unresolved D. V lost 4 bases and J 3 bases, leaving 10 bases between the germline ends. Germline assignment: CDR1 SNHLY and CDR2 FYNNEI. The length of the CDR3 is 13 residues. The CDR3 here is CASSVGMGYEQYF. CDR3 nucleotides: TGTGCCAGCAGTGTGGGGATGGGCTACGAGCAGTACTTC.

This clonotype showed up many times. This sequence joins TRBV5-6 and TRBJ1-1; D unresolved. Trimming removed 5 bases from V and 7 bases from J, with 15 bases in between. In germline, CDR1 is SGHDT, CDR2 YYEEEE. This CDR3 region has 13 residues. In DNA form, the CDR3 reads TGTGCCAGCAGTTCCGGAGCACACGGTGAAGCTTTCTTT. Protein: CASSSGAHGEAFF.

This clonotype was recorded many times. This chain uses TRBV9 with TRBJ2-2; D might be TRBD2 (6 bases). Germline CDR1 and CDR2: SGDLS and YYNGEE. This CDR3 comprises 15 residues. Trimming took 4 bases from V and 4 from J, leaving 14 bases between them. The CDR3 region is CASSPRLGATGELFF. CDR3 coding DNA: TGTGCCAGCAGCCCTAGACTAGGCGCCACCGGGGAGCTGTTTTTT.

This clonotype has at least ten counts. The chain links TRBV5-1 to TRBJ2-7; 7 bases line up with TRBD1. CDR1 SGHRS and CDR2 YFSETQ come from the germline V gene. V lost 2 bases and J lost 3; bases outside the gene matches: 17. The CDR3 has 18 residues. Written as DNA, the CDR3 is TGCGCCAGCAGCTTACAGGGTCCGACAGGGTCCGGGCTCTACGAGCAGTACTTC. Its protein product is CASSLQGPTGSGLYEQYF.